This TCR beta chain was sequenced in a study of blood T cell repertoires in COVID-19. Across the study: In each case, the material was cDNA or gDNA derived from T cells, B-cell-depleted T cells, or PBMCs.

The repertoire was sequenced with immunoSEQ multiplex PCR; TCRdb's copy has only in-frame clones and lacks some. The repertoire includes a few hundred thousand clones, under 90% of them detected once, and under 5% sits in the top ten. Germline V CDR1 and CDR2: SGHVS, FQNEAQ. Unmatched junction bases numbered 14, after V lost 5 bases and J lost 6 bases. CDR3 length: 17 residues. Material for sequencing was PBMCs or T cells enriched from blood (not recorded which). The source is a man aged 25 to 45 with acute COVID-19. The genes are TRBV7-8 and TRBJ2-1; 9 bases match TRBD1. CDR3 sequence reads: CASSGAFKTGGINEQFF. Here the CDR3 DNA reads TGTGCCAGCAGCGGGGCTTTCAAGACAGGGGGGATCAATGAGCAGTTCTTC. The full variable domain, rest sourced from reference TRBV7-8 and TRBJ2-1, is GAGVSQSPRYKVAKRGQDVALRCDPISGHVSLFWYQQALGQGPEFLTYFQNEAQLDKSGLPSDRFFAERPEGSVSTLKIQRTQQEDSAVYLCASSGAFKTGGINEQFFGPGTRLTVL.